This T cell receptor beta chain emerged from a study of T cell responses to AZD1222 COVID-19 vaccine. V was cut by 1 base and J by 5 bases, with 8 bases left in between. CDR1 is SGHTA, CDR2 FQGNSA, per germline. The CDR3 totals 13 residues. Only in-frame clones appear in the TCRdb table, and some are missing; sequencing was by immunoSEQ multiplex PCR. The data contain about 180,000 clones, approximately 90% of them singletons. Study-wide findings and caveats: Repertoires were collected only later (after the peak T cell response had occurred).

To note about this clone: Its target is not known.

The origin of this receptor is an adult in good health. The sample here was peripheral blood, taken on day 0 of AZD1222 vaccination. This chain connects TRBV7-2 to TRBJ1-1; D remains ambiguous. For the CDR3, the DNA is TGTGCCAGCAGCTTAGTACTAACAACTGAAGCTTTCTTT. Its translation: CASSLVLTTEAFF.